This TCR beta chain was recovered during a study of T-cell reconstitution after alpha-beta-depleted transplantation in children. Construction of the TCRbeta library involved unique molecular identifiers. MiXCR, run by TCRdb on the PCR reads, gives a single entry per CDR3 protein. Among approximately 500,000 distinct CDR3 sequences listed, roughly a tenth were seen once. This clonotype was counted ten times or more. This sequence was found in a child aged 2 to 15 with inherited bone marrow failure, due to receive a stem cell transplant. The source was PBMCs, collected before TCRalphabeta/CD19-depleted stem cell transplant.

The chain's CDR3 is CASSQDPQVSNTEAFF. CDR3 coding DNA: TGCGCCAGCAGCCAAGATCCGCAGGTTTCGAACACTGAAGCTTTCTTT. This chain uses TRBV4-1 with TRBJ1-1; no clear D gene. V dropped 0 bases and J dropped 1 base, with 12 bases sitting between them. The CDR3 sequence is 16 residues long. CDR1 is MGHRA and CDR2 is YSYEKL in the germline V gene.